The TCR beta chain described here comes from a study of blood T cell repertoires in COVID-19. Study summary: Sites in the United States, Italy and Spain provided acute and convalescent COVID-19 samples.

Authors' data handling: Amplifying reference gene primers gave estimates of nucleated cell counts. The table came from immunoSEQ multiplex PCR; TCRdb's copy has only in-frame clones and leaves some out. V, J and clone size are taken as reported in that table, and D and trimming were inferred from the DNA itself. The sample lists roughly 250,000 clones, 70% to 85% seen once, with around 1.8% in the top ten. Material: peripheral blood. The receptor was derived from a woman aged 80 or over with acute or convalescent COVID-19.

In nucleotides, the CDR3 is TGTGCCAGTAGTCAGGGACAGGGGATGGGAATAGTAGCCAAAAACATTCAGTACTTC. Translating it yields CASSQGQGMGIVAKNIQYF. The V gene is TRBV19, the J gene TRBJ2-4, with 10 bases lining up with TRBD1. CDR1 is LNHDA and CDR2 is SQIVND in the germline V gene (reference sequence). CDR3 length equals 19 residues. With 5 bases clipped from V and 0 bases from J, the junction kept 13 bases outside the gene matches.